Below are 23 T cell receptor beta chains sequenced from a single sample in a study of radiation and T cells in renal cell carcinoma. Here immunoSEQ multiplex PCR was the method, and the copy in TCRdb shows in-frame clones only, minus some. The repertoire holds about 49,000 clones, approximately 80% seen once, with roughly 33% in the top ten. Time point meaning: baseline pretreatment blood. The treatment here: 15 Gy SBRT to primary tumor, nephrectomy 4 weeks later. Sequenced material: blood, taken from a patient whose treatment included radiotherapy and nephrectomy. All receptors come from a woman in her sixties or seventies with renal cell carcinoma.

The rearrangement joins TRBV29-1 to TRBJ2-5; 7 nucleotides match TRBD1. Germline assignment: CDR1 SQVTM and CDR2 ANQGSEA. The CDR3 covers 13 residues. Losses at the gene ends were 4 bases for V and 3 bases for J; bases not matched to a gene: 5. The CDR3: CSVAGGTEETQYF. CDR3 sequence (DNA): TGCAGCGTTGCAGGGGGAACTGAAGAGACCCAGTACTTC.

The genes are TRBV5-8 and TRBJ2-3, with TRBD2 matching over 10 bases. Trimming removed 4 bases from V and 0 bases from J; junction bases left unmatched: 5. The CDR3 covers 16 residues. Germline assignment: CDR1 SGHTS and CDR2 YDEGEE. Written as DNA, the CDR3 is TGTGCCAGCAGCCCTAGCGGGGGCCGGAGCACAGATACGCAGTATTTT. It specifies CASSPSGGRSTDTQYF.

The genes are TRBV19 and TRBJ2-1, with 10 bases aligning to TRBD2. The CDR3 contains 13 residues. The V gene's germline CDR1 is LNHDA and CDR2 SQIVND (reference sequence). V lost 7 bases and J lost 4; bases outside the gene matches: 1. CDR3 region: CASNSGGYNEQFF. The CDR3, as DNA: TGTGCCAGTAATAGCGGGGGGTACAATGAGCAGTTCTTC.

The CDR3 sequence: CASSQYRTAYGYTF. CDR3 nucleotides: TGCGCCAGCAGCCAGTACAGGACCGCCTATGGCTACACCTTC. The rearrangement joins TRBV4-3 to TRBJ1-2; D possibly corresponds to TRBD1 (5 bases). The CDR3 is 14 residues long. Germline V gives CDR1 LGHNA, CDR2 YSLEER. V was clipped by 3 bases and J by 4 bases, with 12 bases between them.

The chain combines TRBV10-3 with TRBJ2-7, with 10 bases aligning to TRBD1. The CDR3 spans 13 residues. V was pared by 5 bases and J by 7 bases, with 5 bases of the junction left unmatched. CDR1 and CDR2 (germline): ENHRY, SYGVKD. Here the CDR3 DNA reads TGTGCCATCAGTCTGGACAGGGGGAATGAGCAGTACTTC. Translating gives CAISLDRGNEQYF.

The rearrangement joins TRBV7-9 to TRBJ2-3, with unresolved D. Trimming cost V 1 base and J 2 bases, with 13 bases left between them. Germline V gene lookup returns CDR1 SEHNR and CDR2 FQNEAQ (reference sequence). CDR3 length equals 16 residues. The CDR3 reads CASSLGLPSPTDTQYF. The CDR3 DNA follows: TGTGCCAGCAGCTTAGGTCTTCCTAGTCCCACAGATACGCAGTATTTT.

The genes are TRBV4-3 and TRBJ2-7; either TRBD1 or TRBD2 may fit D (5 bases each). The CDR3 runs 13 residues. CDR1 and CDR2 from the germline V gene are LGHNA and YSLEER. V lost 3 bases and J lost 3, with 9 bases in between. CDR3 sequence reads: CASSQSGGYEQYF. CDR3 nucleotides: TGCGCCAGCAGCCAGAGTGGGGGCTACGAGCAGTACTTC.

V usage is TRBV6-5 and J usage is TRBJ1-2, with D possibly being TRBD1 (5 bases). This CDR3 contains 14 residues. Germline V gives CDR1 MNHEY, CDR2 SVGAGI. V was pared by 0 bases and J by 7 bases, with 12 bases between. CDR3 amino acids: CASSYSTGGGGYTF. The DNA for the CDR3 is TGTGCCAGCAGTTACTCGACCGGGGGGGGTGGCTACACCTTC.

The count of this clone is one. V usage is TRBV19 and J usage is TRBJ2-3; D is perhaps TRBD2 (6 bases). Germline V gene sequence: CDR1 LNHDA, CDR2 SQIVND (reference sequence). The CDR3 is made up of 15 amino acids. The V end was cut by 3 bases, the J end by 2 bases, with 12 bases between. The CDR3 DNA is TGTGCCAGTAGTATGTCCAGCGGGCCCACAGATACGCAGTATTTT. Its protein is CASSMSSGPTDTQYF.

This chain connects TRBV28 to TRBJ1-1; D unclear. The CDR3 runs to 15 residues. Trimming took off 6 bases at V and 1 base at J, with 15 bases between the two ends. The germline CDR1 and CDR2 sequences are MDHEN and SYDVKM. In DNA form, the CDR3 reads TGTGCCAGCAGCGCCCCCGGCAGTCCGAACACTGAAGCTTTCTTT. Translated: CASSAPGSPNTEAFF.

The rearrangement links TRBV5-1 to TRBJ1-6; a weak D match, TRBD1 (5 bases). CDR1 and CDR2 (germline): SGHRS, YFSETQ. CDR3 size: 15 residues. The V and J ends lost 0 bases and 4 bases respectively, with 8 bases between them. CDR3 DNA sequence: TGCGCCAGCAGCTTGGGACAGTATTATAATTCACCCCTCCACTTT. This gives the protein CASSLGQYYNSPLHF.

The chain couples TRBV6-1 to TRBJ2-7, with 8 bases identical to TRBD1. Per the germline V gene, CDR1 is MNHNS and CDR2 is SASEGT. V shed 7 bases, J shed 2 bases, and the junction held 4 bases outside the gene matches. This CDR3 has 13 amino acids. The CDR3 DNA sequence: TGTGCCAGCACAAAGGACAGGGCCTACGAGCAGTACTTC. Residues: CASTKDRAYEQYF.

The chain links TRBV4-2 to TRBJ2-1; 9 bases match TRBD2. The germline CDR1 and CDR2 sequences are LGHNA and YNFKEQ. CDR3 length: 15 residues. The V gene end was trimmed by 4 bases and the J gene end by 4 bases; junction bases not matched to a gene: 5. The CDR3 protein is CASSLTSGTYNEQFF. The CDR3 DNA reads TGTGCCAGCAGCCTGACTAGCGGAACGTACAATGAGCAGTTCTTC.

There are a few counts of this clone. The chain carries TRBV5-4 and TRBJ2-3, with 14 bases matching TRBD2. The CDR3 spans 18 residues. The ends lost 4 bases at V and 0 bases at J; junction bases unmatched: 7. Per the germline V gene, CDR1 is SGHNT and CDR2 is YYREEE (reference sequence). CDR3 region: CASSEGTSGRYSTDTQYF. DNA for the CDR3: TGTGCCAGCAGCGAGGGGACTAGCGGGAGATATAGCACAGATACGCAGTATTTT.

The chain uses TRBV19 and TRBJ2-5, with D possibly matching TRBD1 (6 bases). The CDR3 runs to 13 residues. Germline CDR1 and CDR2: LNHDA and SQIVND (reference sequence). V lost 5 bases and J 4 bases, leaving 11 bases between the germline ends. The CDR3 sequence is CASSDSGVETQYF. CDR3 nucleotide sequence: TGTGCCAGTAGTGACTCAGGGGTAGAGACCCAGTACTTC.

Only a few counts were recorded for this clone. The J gene is TRBJ2-3, the V gene TRBV5-4, with D perhaps being TRBD1 or TRBD2 (5 bases each). CDR3 size: 15 residues. Germline CDR1 reads SGHNT; CDR2 reads YYREEE (reference sequence). Deletions cut 5 bases from V and 2 bases from J, with 15 bases between. CDR3 in DNA: TGTGCCAGCAGTTCCGTCCAGGGACCCACAGATACGCAGTATTTT. This translates into CASSSVQGPTDTQYF.

This clone came up once. The CDR3 carries no conserved terminal phenylalanine or tryptophan, so it likely arises from a read error. The limits of the CDR3 on the DNA are not certain, so only TCRdb's listed CDR3 is given. The chain joins TRBV20-1 to TRBJ1-1. Germline V gene data show CDR1 as DFQATT and CDR2 as SNEGSKA (reference sequence). The CDR3 length is 11 residues, termini included. CDR3 amino acids: CSAPGREPLSS.

The gene calls are TRBV10-3 and TRBJ2-2; no clear D gene. Germline V gives CDR1 ENHRY, CDR2 SYGVKD. The CDR3 loop spans 14 amino acids. Trimming removed 3 bases at V and 1 base at J, with 6 bases between. The CDR3 loop is CAISDSRNTGELFF. CDR3 nucleotide sequence: TGTGCCATCAGTGATTCGAGGAACACCGGGGAGCTGTTTTTT.

This clone came up once. V and J are TRBV6-5 and TRBJ2-1; 9 bases line up with TRBD1. Germline V gives CDR1 MNHEY, CDR2 SVGAGI. This CDR3 has 16 residues. Trimming removed 4 bases from V and 7 bases from J; junction bases left unmatched: 11. CDR3 in amino acids: CASSSLDRGFENEQFF. CDR3 DNA: TGTGCCAGCAGTTCCCTGGACAGGGGTTTTGAGAATGAGCAGTTCTTC.

The chain recombines TRBV7-8 with TRBJ2-3; possibly TRBD2 for D (5 bases). Per the germline V gene, CDR1 is SGHVS and CDR2 is FQNEAQ. There are 14 residues in the CDR3. V was trimmed by 6 bases and J by 1 base, leaving 11 bases between them. This CDR3 is CASSPTGGTDTQYF. The CDR3, as DNA: TGTGCCAGCAGTCCCACCGGGGGCACAGATACGCAGTATTTT.

This clone was detected once. This chain connects TRBV13 to TRBJ2-3; 12 bases line up with TRBD2. From germline, CDR1 is PRHDT and CDR2 FYEKMQ (reference sequence). The CDR3 extends over 18 amino acids. J gave up 4 bases and V 5 bases, and 13 bases lay outside the gene matches. The CDR3 reads CASSPLIRLAGASDTQYF. The CDR3 coding sequence is TGTGCCAGCAGCCCATTAATACGACTAGCGGGGGCCTCAGATACGCAGTATTTT. Filled out from reference TRBV13 and TRBJ2-3, the complete variable domain reads AAGVIQSPRHLIKEKRETATLKCYPIPRHDTVYWYQQGPGQDPQFLISFYEKMQSDKGSIPDRFSAQQFSDYHSELNMSSLELGDSALYFCASSPLIRLAGASDTQYFGPGTRLTVL.

The rearrangement links TRBV7-9 to TRBJ2-7; 8 bases are a match to TRBD2. The germline CDR1 and CDR2 sequences are SEHNR and FQNEAQ (reference sequence). The CDR3 length is 15 residues. V lost 5 bases to trimming and J lost 4 bases; unmatched junction nucleotides: 10. The CDR3 DNA sequence: TGTGCCAGCAGCGACAAAACTAGCGGCCGATACGAGCAGTACTTC. Its protein is CASSDKTSGRYEQYF.

This clone was picked up a small number of times. The chain carries TRBV6-6 and TRBJ2-3; D remains ambiguous. Germline V lookup: CDR1 MNHNY, CDR2 SVGAGI (reference sequence). The CDR3 extends over 15 amino acids. V was shortened by 3 bases and J by 4 bases, with 14 bases between the two germline ends. The CDR3 DNA sequence: TGTGCCAGCAGTTATTCTCCGCTGGAGCCAGATACGCAGTATTTT. It translates to CASSYSPLEPDTQYF.